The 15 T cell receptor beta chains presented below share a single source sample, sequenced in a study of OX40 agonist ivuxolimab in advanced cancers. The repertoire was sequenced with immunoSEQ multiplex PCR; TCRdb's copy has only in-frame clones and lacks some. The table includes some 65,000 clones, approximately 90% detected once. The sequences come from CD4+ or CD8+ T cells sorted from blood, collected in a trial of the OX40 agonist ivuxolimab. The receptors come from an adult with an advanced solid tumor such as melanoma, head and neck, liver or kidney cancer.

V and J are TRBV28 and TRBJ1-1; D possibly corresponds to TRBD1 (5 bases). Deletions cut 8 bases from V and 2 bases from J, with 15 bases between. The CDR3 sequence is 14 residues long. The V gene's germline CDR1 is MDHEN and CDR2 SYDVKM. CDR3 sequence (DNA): TGTGCCAGCGGCAAAGGGGATACAAACACTGAAGCTTTCTTT. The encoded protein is CASGKGDTNTEAFF. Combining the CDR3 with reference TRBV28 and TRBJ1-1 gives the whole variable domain DVKVTQSSRYLVKRTGEKVFLECVQDMDHENMFWYRQDPGLGLRLIYFSYDVKMKEKGDIPEGYSVSREKKERFSLILESASTNQTSMYLCASGKGDTNTEAFFGQGTRLTVV.

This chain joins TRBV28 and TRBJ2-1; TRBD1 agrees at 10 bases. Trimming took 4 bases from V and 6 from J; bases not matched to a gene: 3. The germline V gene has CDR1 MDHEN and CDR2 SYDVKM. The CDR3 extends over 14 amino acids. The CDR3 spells CASSSGQGPNEQFF. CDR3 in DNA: TGTGCCAGCAGTTCGGGACAGGGGCCCAATGAGCAGTTCTTC.

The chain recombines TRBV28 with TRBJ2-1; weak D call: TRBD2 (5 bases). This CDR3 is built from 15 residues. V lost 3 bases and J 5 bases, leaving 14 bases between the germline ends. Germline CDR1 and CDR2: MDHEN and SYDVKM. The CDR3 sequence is CASSFRGAGHNEQFF. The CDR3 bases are TGTGCCAGCAGTTTCCGGGGTGCGGGCCACAATGAGCAGTTCTTC.

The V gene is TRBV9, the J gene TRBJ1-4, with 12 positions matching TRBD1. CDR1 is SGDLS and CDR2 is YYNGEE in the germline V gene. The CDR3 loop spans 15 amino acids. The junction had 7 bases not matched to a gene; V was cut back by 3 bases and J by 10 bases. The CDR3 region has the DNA TGTGCCAGCAGCGAGGGGACAGGGGGCGGGGTAAAACTGTTTTTT. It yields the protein CASSEGTGGGVKLFF.

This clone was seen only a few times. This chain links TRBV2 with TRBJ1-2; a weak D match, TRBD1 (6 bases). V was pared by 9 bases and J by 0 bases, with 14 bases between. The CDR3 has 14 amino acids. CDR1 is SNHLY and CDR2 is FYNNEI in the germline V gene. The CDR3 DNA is TGTGCCAGGAACTCCGGGGGCACTAACTATGGCTACACCTTC. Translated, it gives CARNSGGTNYGYTF.

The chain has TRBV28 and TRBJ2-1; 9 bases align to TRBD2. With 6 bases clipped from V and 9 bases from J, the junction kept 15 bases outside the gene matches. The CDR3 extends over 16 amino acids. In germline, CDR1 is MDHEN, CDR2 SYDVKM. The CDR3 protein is CASSRPWGGGAFEQFF. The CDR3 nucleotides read TGTGCCAGCAGCCGCCCTTGGGGCGGGGGGGCTTTTGAGCAGTTCTTC.

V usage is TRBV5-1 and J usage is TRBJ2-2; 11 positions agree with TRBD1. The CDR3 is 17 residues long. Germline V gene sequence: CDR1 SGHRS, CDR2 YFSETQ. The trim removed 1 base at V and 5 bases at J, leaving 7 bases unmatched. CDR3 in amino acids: CASSLFSGQGATGELFF. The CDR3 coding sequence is TGCGCCAGCAGCTTGTTCTCAGGACAGGGGGCGACCGGGGAGCTGTTTTTT.

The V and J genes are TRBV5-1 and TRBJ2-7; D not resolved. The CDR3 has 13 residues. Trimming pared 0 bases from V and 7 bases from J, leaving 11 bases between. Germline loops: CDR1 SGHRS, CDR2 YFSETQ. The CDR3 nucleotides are TGCGCCAGCAGCTTGGACGATATCGGGGAGCAGTACTTC. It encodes CASSLDDIGEQYF.

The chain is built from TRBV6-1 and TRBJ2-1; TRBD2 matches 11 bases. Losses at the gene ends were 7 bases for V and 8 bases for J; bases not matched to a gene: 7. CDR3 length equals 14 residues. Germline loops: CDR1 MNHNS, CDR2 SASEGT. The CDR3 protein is CASISGGAADEQFF. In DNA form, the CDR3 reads TGTGCCAGCATTAGCGGGGGGGCTGCAGATGAGCAGTTCTTC.

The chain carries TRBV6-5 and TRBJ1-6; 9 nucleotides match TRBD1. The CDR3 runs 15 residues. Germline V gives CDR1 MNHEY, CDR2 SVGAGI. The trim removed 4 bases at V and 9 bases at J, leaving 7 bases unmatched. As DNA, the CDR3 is TGTGCCAGCAGTTCGACCGGGACAGGGATTTCACCCCTCCACTTT. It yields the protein CASSSTGTGISPLHF.

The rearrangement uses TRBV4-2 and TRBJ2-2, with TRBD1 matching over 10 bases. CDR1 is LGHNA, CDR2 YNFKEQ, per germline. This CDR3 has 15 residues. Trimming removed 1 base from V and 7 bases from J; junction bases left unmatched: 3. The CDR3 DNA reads TGTGCCAGCAGCCAAGGACAGGGGGCCGACGGGGAGCTGTTTTTT. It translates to CASSQGQGADGELFF.

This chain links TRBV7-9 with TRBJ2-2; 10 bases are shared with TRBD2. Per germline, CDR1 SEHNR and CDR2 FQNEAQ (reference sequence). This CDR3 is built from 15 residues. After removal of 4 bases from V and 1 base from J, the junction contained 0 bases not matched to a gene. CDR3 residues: CASSWTSGNTGELFF. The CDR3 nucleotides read TGTGCCAGCAGCTGGACTAGCGGGAACACCGGGGAGCTGTTTTTT.

The CDR3 DNA follows: TGTGCCAGCAGCTTAGCGCGGGGGGCGGAGACCCAGTACTTC. It encodes CASSLARGAETQYF. The chain uses TRBV7-6 and TRBJ2-5, with 8 bases identical to TRBD2. Germline trimming cut 0 bases from V and 5 bases from J; bases unmatched to any gene: 2. The CDR3 contains 14 residues. The germline gives CDR1 SGHVS, CDR2 FNYEAQ. The full variable domain, rest sourced from reference TRBV7-6 and TRBJ2-5, is GAGVSQSPRYKVTKRGQDVALRCDPISGHVSLYWYRQALGQGPEFLTYFNYEAQQDKSGLPNDRFSAERPEGSISTLTIQRTEQRDSAMYRCASSLARGAETQYFGPGTRLLVL.

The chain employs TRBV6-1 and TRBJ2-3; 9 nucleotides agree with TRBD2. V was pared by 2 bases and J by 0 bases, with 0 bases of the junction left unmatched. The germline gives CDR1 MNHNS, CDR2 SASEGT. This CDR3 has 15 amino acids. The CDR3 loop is CASSELAGSTDTQYF. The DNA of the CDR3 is TGTGCCAGCAGTGAACTAGCGGGAAGCACAGATACGCAGTATTTT.

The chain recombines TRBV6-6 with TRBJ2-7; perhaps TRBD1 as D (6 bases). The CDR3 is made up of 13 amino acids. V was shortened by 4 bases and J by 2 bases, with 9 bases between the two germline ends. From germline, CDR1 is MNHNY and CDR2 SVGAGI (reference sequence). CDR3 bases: TGTGCCAGCAGTTCGAACAGGGCCTACGAGCAGTACTTC. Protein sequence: CASSSNRAYEQYF.